These T cell receptor beta chains were read from a single sample in a study of blood T cell repertoires in COVID-19. Sequencing was performed with immunoSEQ multiplex PCR; in TCRdb, only in-frame clones are kept and a portion is missing. There are 60,000 to 75,000 clones in the sample; approximately 85% occur only once, and about 18% lies in the top ten. Sequencing was done on a sample of peripheral blood. These receptors all stem from a human donor in a cohort sampled during active COVID-19. Both conserved end residues are part of each CDR3. Fields, in order: J gene, clone size, V gene, D gene, CDR3 DNA, CDR3 protein. D genes are given only for firm matches. The size entry is marked missing in some rows and otherwise reads once, few, many or a size class.

TRBJ2-7 . TRBV19 . TGTGCCAGTAGTATAGGCCACGGGTCCACTATTTACGAGCAGTACTTC CASSIGHGSTIYEQYF
TRBJ1-4 once TRBV5-1 TRBD1 TGCGCCAGCAGCTTCAGGGGGGCAGATAATGAAAAACTGTTTTTT CASSFRGADNEKLFF
TRBJ2-5 . TRBV24-1 . TGTGCCACCAGTGACTACCGGGAGACCCAGTACTTC CATSDYRETQYF
TRBJ1-3 few TRBV7-8 TRBD1 TGTGCCAGCAGCCCCCGACAGGGGAGGGGAAACACCATATATTTT CASSPRQGRGNTIYF
TRBJ2-2 . TRBV5-1 . TGCGCCAGCCGCATCCGGGGTGATACCGGGGAGCTGTTTTTT CASRIRGDTGELFF
TRBJ2-2 . TRBV7-2 . TGTGCCAGCGGGACACTTAACACCGGGGAGCTGTTTTTT CASGTLNTGELFF
TRBJ1-1 . TRBV7-3 TRBD1 TGTGCCAGCAGCCCGGGACAGGCCGTAACTGAAGCTTTCTTT CASSPGQAVTEAFF
TRBJ2-5 . TRBV5-6 TRBD2 TGTGCCAGCAGCTTGGGGCCTAGCGGGGAGCAAGAGACCCAGTACTTC CASSLGPSGEQETQYF
TRBJ1-2 . TRBV21-1 . TGTGCCCCCTCGACTGGAGGCTACACCTTC CAPSTGGYTF
TRBJ1-2 . TRBV24-1 TRBD1 TGTGCCACCAGTGAAACAGGGGTAGAGGGCGGCTACACCTTC CATSETGVEGGYTF
TRBJ1-5 . TRBV24-1 . TGTGCCACCAGTGCTAATAGCGGCAATCAGCCCCAGCATTTT CATSANSGNQPQHF
TRBJ2-7 . TRBV7-2 TRBD1 TGTGCCAGCAGCACGAGCTGGGACAGAGCCTACGAGCAGTACTTC CASSTSWDRAYEQYF
TRBJ2-3 . TRBV13 . TGTGCCAGCAGCTACCACAAGCGTGATACGCAGTATTTT CASSYHKRDTQYF
TRBJ1-1 . TRBV7-2 . TGTGCCAGCAGCCGGGATGAAGGGAACACTGAAGCTTTCTTT CASSRDEGNTEAFF
TRBJ2-1 . TRBV4-3 TRBD1 TGCGCCAGCAGCCAACGGACAGGGCTAGGGTACAATGAGCAGTTCTTC CASSQRTGLGYNEQFF
TRBJ1-4 . TRBV4-1 . TGCGCCAGCAGCCAAGATGCGTATGCAACTAATGAAAAACTGTTTTTT CASSQDAYATNEKLFF
TRBJ1-2 . TRBV2 . TGTGCCAGCAGTTACGCAGGGACTAACTATGGCTACACCTTC CASSYAGTNYGYTF
TRBJ2-5 . TRBV7-2 . TGTGCCAGCAGCCCGCGACTACCTTCGGTAGAGACCCAGTACTTC CASSPRLPSVETQYF
TRBJ1-1 . TRBV6-5 . TGTGCCAGCAGTTACGGACAGTGGAACACTGAAGCTTTCTTT CASSYGQWNTEAFF
TRBJ1-4 . TRBV12-5 TRBD1 TGTGCTAGTGGCCCAGGACAGGGGGCAACTAATGAAAAACTGTTTTTT CASGPGQGATNEKLFF
TRBJ2-5 . TRBV20-1 . TGCAGTGCTAGAGTCGAGGCCCAGTACTTC CSARVEAQYF
TRBJ2-5 once TRBV12-3/TRBV12-4 . TGTGCCAGCAGTCTTTTAACAGGGGAGACCCAGTACTTC CASSLLTGETQYF
TRBJ2-3 . TRBV5-1 TRBD2 TGCGCCAGCAGCTTGGCCCGGCGGGGGACTAGCACAGATACGCAGTATTTT CASSLARRGTSTDTQYF
TRBJ1-4 . TRBV18 TRBD1 TGTGCCAGCTCAAAGGGACAGGATAATGAAAAACTGTTTTTT CASSKGQDNEKLFF
TRBJ1-6 . TRBV5-6 . TGTGCCAGCAGCCTACTCCCCTATAATTCACCCCTCCACTTT CASSLLPYNSPLHF
TRBJ1-2 . TRBV7-2 TRBD1 TGTGCCAGCAGCGATCGACAGGGCGCTGGCTACACCTTC CASSDRQGAGYTF
TRBJ2-7 . TRBV19 TRBD2 TGTGCCAGTAGTATAAGCGGGGGAGACTACGAGCAGTACTTC CASSISGGDYEQYF
TRBJ1-2 . TRBV6-5 . TGTGCCAGCAGCGTAACAGGGAACTATGGCTACACCTTC CASSVTGNYGYTF
TRBJ2-1 . TRBV9 TRBD2 TGTGCCAGCAGCGGAGGACTAGCGGGGGGCACCTACAATGAGCAGTTCTTC CASSGGLAGGTYNEQFF
TRBJ2-1 . TRBV2 TRBD2 TGTGCCAGCACCCGAGGTCGGGGGGTGTACAATGAGCAGTTCTTC CASTRGRGVYNEQFF
TRBJ1-2 once TRBV6-5 TRBD1 TGTGCCAGCAGTTACCCGACAGGGGGTTGGTATGGCTACACCTTC CASSYPTGGWYGYTF
TRBJ2-6 . TRBV5-5 . TGTGCCAGCAGCTCAAACAGGGCTGGGGCCAACGTCCTGACTTTC CASSSNRAGANVLTF
TRBJ1-1 once TRBV10-3 . TGTGCCATCGGAGGGTGGGGGGCTGAAGCTTTCTTT CAIGGWGAEAFF
TRBJ2-1 once TRBV3-1/TRBV3-2 . TGTGCCAGCAGCCCCGGGACTTCTTACAATGAGCAGTTCTTC CASSPGTSYNEQFF
TRBJ1-1 . TRBV30 . TGTGCCTGGAGCCGGGTGACGACTCGAAACACTGAAGCTTTCTTT CAWSRVTTRNTEAFF
TRBJ2-1 . TRBV12-3/TRBV12-4 . TGTGCCAGCAGCCCGGGACTCAACCAGTTCTTC CASSPGLNQFF
TRBJ1-2 . TRBV7-2 TRBD1 TGTGCCAGCAGCTTAATGAGGGGGCGCAACTATGGCTACACCTTC CASSLMRGRNYGYTF
TRBJ2-1 . TRBV9 TRBD1 TGTGCCAGCAGCCTTACCCCCGGACAGGGATCGTTCTTC CASSLTPGQGSFF
TRBJ1-1 . TRBV5-8 TRBD1 TGTGCCAGCAGCTTGGGGCAGGGGGTCAGTCGGACTGAAGCTTTCTTT CASSLGQGVSRTEAFF
TRBJ2-7 . TRBV29-1 . TGCAGCGTTGATGGGGGGGGGCCCCGGGACAGGCACCCTTACGAGCAGTACTTC CSVDGGGPRDRHPYEQYF
TRBJ2-7 . TRBV7-9 . TGTGCCAGCAGATTCCTAGGGGCGGAGGGCGAGCAGTACTTC CASRFLGAEGEQYF